Presented here are 9 T cell receptor beta chains from one specimen sequenced in a study of identifying expanded T cells in peripheral blood (dated by TCRdb to about 2019). The library was made by the immunoSEQ multiplex PCR assay. TCRdb obtained this table from immuneACCESS and retained in-frame rearrangements with V and J assigned. These tables miss some clones; where compared with another copy, unresolved V genes account for less than half of the shortfall, and the remainder is unexplained. The sample table holds about 130,000 clones, of which about 88% were seen once. Of the sample, 8.4% falls within the top ten clones. Input material: blood. Receptors were obtained from a person aged 18-69 years in good health.

This clone was counted a single time. The rearrangement uses TRBV27 and TRBJ1-1; D perhaps matches TRBD1 (5 bases). Trimming shortened V by 2 bases and J by 2 bases, and 9 bases separated the two germline ends. This CDR3 is 14 amino acids long. Germline CDR1 reads MNHEY; CDR2 reads SMNVEV (reference sequence). CDR3 DNA: TGTGCCAGCAGTTTAGGTCAGGGAAACACTGAAGCTTTCTTT. Protein product: CASSLGQGNTEAFF.

The chain combines TRBV25-1 with TRBJ2-5; D unclear. The V and J ends lost 6 bases and 7 bases respectively, with 12 bases between them. Germline values: CDR1 MGHDK, CDR2 SYGVNS. The CDR3 runs 12 residues. The CDR3 nucleotides are TGTGCCAGCAGGGAACCCAAAGGGACCCAGTACTTC. Its translation: CASREPKGTQYF.

This chain uses TRBV5-4 with TRBJ2-5; 8 bases are shared with TRBD2. The CDR3 is made up of 16 amino acids. J gave up 2 bases and V 0 bases, and 6 bases lay outside the gene matches. Germline CDR1 is SGHNT and CDR2 is YYREEE (reference sequence). The CDR3 protein is CASSLGVAGRQETQYF. The CDR3 nucleotides are TGTGCCAGCAGCTTGGGAGTAGCGGGGCGTCAAGAGACCCAGTACTTC.

The J gene is TRBJ2-3, the V gene TRBV6-5; D is unresolved. V lost 0 bases, J lost 4 bases, and 8 bases lay in between. Per the germline V gene, CDR1 is MNHEY and CDR2 is SVGAGI. The CDR3 loop spans 14 amino acids. As DNA, the CDR3 is TGTGCCAGCAGTTACTCCACAGTGGCAGATACGCAGTATTTT. Translating gives CASSYSTVADTQYF.

The gene calls are TRBV27 and TRBJ2-7; 11 positions match TRBD2. V trimming: 3 bases; J trimming: 4 bases; junction bases outside the gene matches: 5. The CDR3 runs to 15 residues. Looked up from germline, CDR1 is MNHEY and CDR2 is SMNVEV (reference sequence). The chain's CDR3 is CASSLLAGGTYEQYF. The CDR3 DNA is TGTGCCAGCAGTTTGCTAGCGGGGGGCACTTACGAGCAGTACTTC.

This chain uses TRBV9 with TRBJ2-7, with D possibly TRBD2 on 6 matching bases. Germline V CDR1 and CDR2: SGDLS, YYNGEE. The CDR3 is 15 residues long. The V end was cut by 0 bases, the J end by 2 bases, with 12 bases between. The CDR3 sequence: CASSVAEGSTYEQYF. In DNA form, the CDR3 reads TGTGCCAGCAGCGTAGCGGAGGGATCGACCTACGAGCAGTACTTC.

J is TRBJ1-2 and V is TRBV19; D is perhaps TRBD1 (5 bases). The CDR3 consists of 14 residues. Trimming stripped 4 bases from V and 0 bases from J, with 9 bases between. From germline, CDR1 is LNHDA and CDR2 SQIVND (reference sequence). CDR3: CASSNRGANYGYTF. CDR3 DNA: TGTGCCAGTAGTAATCGGGGGGCTAACTATGGCTACACCTTC.

The rearrangement joins TRBV5-6 to TRBJ2-7; TRBD2 agrees at 10 bases. V lost 3 bases and J lost 0; bases outside the gene matches: 9. Germline V CDR1 and CDR2: SGHDT, YYEEEE. CDR3 length equals 17 residues. This chain's CDR3 is CASSSSKLAGHSYEQYF. The CDR3 DNA is TGTGCCAGCAGCTCGAGTAAACTAGCGGGACACTCCTACGAGCAGTACTTC.

This chain joins TRBV25-1 and TRBJ2-1; TRBD2 matches at 9 bases. The ends lost 4 bases at V and 6 bases at J; junction bases unmatched: 16. Germline loops: CDR1 MGHDK, CDR2 SYGVNS. This CDR3 comprises 18 residues. The CDR3 DNA follows: TGTGCCAGCAGTGCTGGTAGCGGGGGCCCTCACCTCCCCAATGAGCAGTTCTTC. It translates to CASSAGSGGPHLPNEQFF.